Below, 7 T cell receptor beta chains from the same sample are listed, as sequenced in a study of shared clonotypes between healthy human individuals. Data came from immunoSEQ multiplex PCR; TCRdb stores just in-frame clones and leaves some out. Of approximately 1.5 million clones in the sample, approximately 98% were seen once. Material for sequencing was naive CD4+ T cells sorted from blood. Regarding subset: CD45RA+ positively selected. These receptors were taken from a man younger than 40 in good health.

The CDR3 loop reads CASSPQRHISNTEAFF. The CDR3 DNA reads TGTGCCAGCTCACCACAAAGACACATTTCGAACACTGAAGCTTTCTTT. The rearrangement joins TRBV18 to TRBJ1-1; D uncertain. Trimming pared 1 base from V and 1 base from J, leaving 13 bases between. This CDR3 is built from 16 residues. Germline loops: CDR1 KGHSH, CDR2 LQKENI.

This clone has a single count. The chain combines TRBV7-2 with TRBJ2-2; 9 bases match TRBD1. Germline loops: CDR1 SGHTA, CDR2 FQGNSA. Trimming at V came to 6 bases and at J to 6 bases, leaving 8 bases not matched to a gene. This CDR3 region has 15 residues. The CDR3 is CASRVGTGPSGELFF. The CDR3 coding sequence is TGTGCCAGCAGAGTCGGGACAGGGCCTTCCGGGGAGCTGTTTTTT.

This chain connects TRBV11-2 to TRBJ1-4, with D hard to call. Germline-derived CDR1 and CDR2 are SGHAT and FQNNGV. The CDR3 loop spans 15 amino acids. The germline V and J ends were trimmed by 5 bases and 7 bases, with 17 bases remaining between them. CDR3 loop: CASSPDPGRSEKLFF. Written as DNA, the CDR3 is TGTGCCAGCAGCCCGGACCCCGGTCGAAGTGAAAAACTGTTTTTT.

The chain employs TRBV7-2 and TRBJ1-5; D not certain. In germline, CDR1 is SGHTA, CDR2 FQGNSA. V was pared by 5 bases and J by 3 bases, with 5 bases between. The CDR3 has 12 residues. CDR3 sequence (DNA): TGTGCCAGCAGCCCTCCCAATCAGCCCCAGCATTTT. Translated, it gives CASSPPNQPQHF.

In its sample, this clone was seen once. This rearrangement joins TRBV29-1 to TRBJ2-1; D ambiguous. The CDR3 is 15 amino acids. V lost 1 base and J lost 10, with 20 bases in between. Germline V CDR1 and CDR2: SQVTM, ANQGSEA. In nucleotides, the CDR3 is TGCAGCGTTGAAGCGGGTCTTCACAGTAATTCGGAGCAGTTCTTC. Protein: CSVEAGLHSNSEQFF.

CDR3 loop: CASSQYLGREQYF. CDR3 in DNA: TGCGCCAGCAGCCAATACTTAGGGCGCGAGCAGTACTTC. The chain uses TRBV4-3 and TRBJ2-7; D uncertain. The CDR3 has 13 residues. Germline V gene data show CDR1 as LGHNA and CDR2 as YSLEER. Trimming pared 2 bases from V and 6 bases from J, leaving 11 bases between.

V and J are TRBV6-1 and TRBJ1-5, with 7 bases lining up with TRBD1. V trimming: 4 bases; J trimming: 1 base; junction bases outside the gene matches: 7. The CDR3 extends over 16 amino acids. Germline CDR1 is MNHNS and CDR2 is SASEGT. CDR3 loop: CASSVRTGVSNQPQHF. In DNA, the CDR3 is TGTGCCAGCAGTGTTCGTACAGGGGTAAGCAATCAGCCCCAGCATTTT.